This TCR beta chain was retrieved from a study of blood T cells in healthy people across ages. Broader study findings: Diversity was estimated from one million T cells, and these estimates were considered underestimates.

Using a J-beta primer mix together with a sample-barcoded 5' primer, a second PCR was run for about 6 to 12 cycles. Each sample yielded at least 3 million CDR3-containing paired-end reads. TCRdb reprocessed the 5' RACE reads via MiXCR and lists one record per CDR3 protein. The data contain 1.5 million to 2 million distinct CDR3 sequences, around 36% of them singletons. PBMCs numbering at least 6 million were isolated per sample. Samples each had at least 5 micrograms of total RNA extracted. The CDR3 loop spans 15 amino acids. Trimming took off 7 bases at V and 5 bases at J, with 21 bases between the two ends. Germline CDR1 and CDR2: SGHTA and FQGNSA. This clonotype has more than one count but fewer than ten. Its antigen is as yet unknown.

V is TRBV7-2 and J is TRBJ2-7; D gene unclear. The TCR originated in a woman under 40 in good health. Specimen: blood. DNA for the CDR3: TGTGCCAGCACCCCCAGAGGTCTAGGTGGCCACGAGCAGTACTTC. Amino acid sequence: CASTPRGLGGHEQYF.